This TCR beta chain appears in the sequencing data of a study of blood T cell repertoires in COVID-19. Study-level background: Sites across the United States, Italy and Spain contributed samples from acute and convalescent COVID-19.

Libraries were prepared by immunoSEQ multiplex PCR; TCRdb keeps only in-frame clonotypes and omits some of them. The sample records about 250,000 clones, around 90% being singletons. This TCR was sampled from a woman between 40 and 55 years old who had recovered from COVID-19. The sequencing input was peripheral blood.

The CDR3 region has the DNA TGCAGCAGTCAGGGGGCCAATGAGCAGTTCTTC. Translated, it gives CSSQGANEQFF. J is TRBJ2-1 and V is TRBV29-1; 8 nucleotides agree with TRBD1. The V and J ends lost 8 bases and 6 bases, in that order; junction bases with no gene match: 3. The CDR3 spans 11 residues. CDR1 is SQVTM, CDR2 ANQGSEA, per germline.